This T cell receptor beta chain was profiled in a study of T cell repertoires in cytomegalovirus infection. For this clonotype: No antigen is known for it.

TCRdb processed the reads anew with MiXCR; each CDR3 protein has one entry. This sample has about 570,000 distinct CDR3 sequences, with almost 40% found just once. CDR3 size: 13 residues. V lost 5 bases, J lost 10 bases, and 14 bases lay in between. Germline-derived CDR1 and CDR2 are SGHTA and FQGNSA. This chain links TRBV7-2 with TRBJ1-4; possible D gene TRBD1, 5 bases. Sequencing used cultured PBMCs, obtained from culture after CMV antigen stimulation. The clonotype comes from a human donor in good health (CMV status not recorded). Some clones in this sample may be carry-over from other donors' samples. As DNA, the CDR3 is TGTGCCAGCAGCCCCGGACAACGACGAAAACTGTTTTTT. Translating gives CASSPGQRRKLFF.